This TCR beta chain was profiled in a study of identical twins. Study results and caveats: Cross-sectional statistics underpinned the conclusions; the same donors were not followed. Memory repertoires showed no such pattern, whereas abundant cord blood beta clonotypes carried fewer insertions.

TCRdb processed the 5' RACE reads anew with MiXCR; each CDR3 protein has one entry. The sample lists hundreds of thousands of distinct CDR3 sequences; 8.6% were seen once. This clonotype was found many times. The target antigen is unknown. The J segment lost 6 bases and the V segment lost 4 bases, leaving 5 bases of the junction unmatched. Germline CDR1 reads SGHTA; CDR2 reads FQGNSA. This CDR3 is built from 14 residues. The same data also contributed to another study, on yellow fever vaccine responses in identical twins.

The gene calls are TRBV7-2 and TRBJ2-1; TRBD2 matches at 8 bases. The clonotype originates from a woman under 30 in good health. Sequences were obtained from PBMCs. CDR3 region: CASSSWTSSNEQFF. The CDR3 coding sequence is TGTGCCAGCAGCTCTTGGACTAGCTCCAATGAGCAGTTCTTC.